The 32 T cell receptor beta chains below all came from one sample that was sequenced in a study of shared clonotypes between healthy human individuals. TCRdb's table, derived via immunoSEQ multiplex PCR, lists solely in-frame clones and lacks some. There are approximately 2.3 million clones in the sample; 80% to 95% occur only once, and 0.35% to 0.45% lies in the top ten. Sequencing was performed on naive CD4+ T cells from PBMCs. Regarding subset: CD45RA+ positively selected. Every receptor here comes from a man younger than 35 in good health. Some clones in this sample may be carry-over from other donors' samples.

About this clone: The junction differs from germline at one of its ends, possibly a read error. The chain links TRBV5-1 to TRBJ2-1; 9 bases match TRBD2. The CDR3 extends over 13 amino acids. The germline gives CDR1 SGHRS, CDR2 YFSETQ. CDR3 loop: CASSLEPSGARVF. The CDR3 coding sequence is TGCGCCAGCAGCTTGGAGCCTAGCGGGGCCCGGGTCTTC.

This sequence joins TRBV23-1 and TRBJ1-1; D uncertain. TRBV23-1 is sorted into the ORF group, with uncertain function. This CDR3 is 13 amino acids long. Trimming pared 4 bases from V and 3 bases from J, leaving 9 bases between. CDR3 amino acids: CASSPREDTEAFF. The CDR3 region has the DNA TGCGCCAGCAGTCCCCGGGAAGACACTGAAGCTTTCTTT.

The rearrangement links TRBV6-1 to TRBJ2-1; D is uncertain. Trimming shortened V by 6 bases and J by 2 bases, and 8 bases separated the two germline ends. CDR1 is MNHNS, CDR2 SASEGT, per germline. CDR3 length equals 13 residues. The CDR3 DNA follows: TGTGCCAGCAGGGCGGCTACCTACAATGAGCAGTTCTTC. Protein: CASRAATYNEQFF.

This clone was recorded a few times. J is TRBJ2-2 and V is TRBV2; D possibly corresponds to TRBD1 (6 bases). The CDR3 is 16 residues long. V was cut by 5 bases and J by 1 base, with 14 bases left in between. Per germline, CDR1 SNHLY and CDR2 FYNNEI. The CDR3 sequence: CASSRLDSMNTGELFF. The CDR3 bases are TGTGCCAGCAGTCGTTTGGACAGCATGAACACCGGGGAGCTGTTTTTT.

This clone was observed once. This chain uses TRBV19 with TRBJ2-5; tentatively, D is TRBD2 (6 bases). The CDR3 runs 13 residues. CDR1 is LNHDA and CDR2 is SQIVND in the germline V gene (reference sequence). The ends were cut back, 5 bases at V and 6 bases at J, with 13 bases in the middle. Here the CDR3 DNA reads TGTGCCAGTAGTCTCAAGGGGAGGCAGACCCAGTACTTC. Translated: CASSLKGRQTQYF.

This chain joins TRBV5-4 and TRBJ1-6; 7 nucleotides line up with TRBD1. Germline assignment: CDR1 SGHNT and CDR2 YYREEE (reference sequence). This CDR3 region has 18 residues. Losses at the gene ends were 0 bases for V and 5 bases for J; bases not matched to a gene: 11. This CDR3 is CASSLAQTGAGNNSPLHF. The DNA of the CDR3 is TGTGCCAGCAGCTTGGCACAAACAGGGGCCGGAAATAATTCACCCCTCCACTTT.

The CDR3 DNA reads as TGTGCCAGCACAACCCGAGGGCGGGACTCCTACGAGCAGTACTTC. Its translation is CASTTRGRDSYEQYF. V and J are TRBV6-5 and TRBJ2-7; D is perhaps TRBD2 (6 bases). The CDR3 has 15 amino acids. Trimming took 7 bases from V and 0 from J, leaving 16 bases between them. Germline-derived CDR1 and CDR2 are MNHEY and SVGAGI.

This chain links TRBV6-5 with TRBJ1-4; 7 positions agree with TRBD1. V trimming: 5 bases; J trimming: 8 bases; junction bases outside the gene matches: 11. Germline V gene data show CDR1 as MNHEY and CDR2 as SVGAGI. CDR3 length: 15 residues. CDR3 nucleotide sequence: TGTGCCAGCAGTCCCACCCGGACAGGAACCGAAAAACTGTTTTTT. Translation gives CASSPTRTGTEKLFF.

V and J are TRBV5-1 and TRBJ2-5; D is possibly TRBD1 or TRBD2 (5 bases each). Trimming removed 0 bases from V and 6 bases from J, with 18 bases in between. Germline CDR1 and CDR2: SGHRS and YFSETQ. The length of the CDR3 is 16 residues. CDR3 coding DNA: TGCGCCAGCAGCTTGGGGGGAAACGGGGCTTACAAGACCCAGTACTTC. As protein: CASSLGGNGAYKTQYF.

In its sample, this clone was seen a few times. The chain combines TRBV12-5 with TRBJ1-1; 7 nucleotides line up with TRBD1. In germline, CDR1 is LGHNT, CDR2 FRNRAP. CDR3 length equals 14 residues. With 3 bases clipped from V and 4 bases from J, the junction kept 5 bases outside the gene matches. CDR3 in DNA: TGTGCTAGTGGTTTTGGGACAGCAGGCACTGAAGCTTTCTTT. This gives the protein CASGFGTAGTEAFF.

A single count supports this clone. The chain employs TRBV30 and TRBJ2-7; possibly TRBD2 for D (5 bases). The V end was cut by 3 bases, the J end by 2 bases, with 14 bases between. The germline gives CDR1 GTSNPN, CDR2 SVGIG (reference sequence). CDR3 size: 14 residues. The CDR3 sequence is CAWSADPGTYEQYF. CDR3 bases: TGTGCCTGGAGCGCCGATCCGGGGACCTACGAGCAGTACTTC. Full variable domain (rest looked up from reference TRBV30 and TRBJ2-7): SQTIHQWPATLVQPVGSPLSLECTVEGTSNPNLYWYRQAAGRGLQLLFYSVGIGQISSEVPQNLSASRPQDRQFILSSKKLLLSDSGFYLCAWSADPGTYEQYFGPGTRLTVT.

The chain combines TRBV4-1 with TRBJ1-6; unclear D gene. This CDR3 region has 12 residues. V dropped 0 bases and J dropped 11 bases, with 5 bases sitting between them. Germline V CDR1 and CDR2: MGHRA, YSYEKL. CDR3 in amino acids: CASSQESPPLHF. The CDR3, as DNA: TGCGCCAGCAGCCAAGAGTCCCCACCCCTCCACTTT.

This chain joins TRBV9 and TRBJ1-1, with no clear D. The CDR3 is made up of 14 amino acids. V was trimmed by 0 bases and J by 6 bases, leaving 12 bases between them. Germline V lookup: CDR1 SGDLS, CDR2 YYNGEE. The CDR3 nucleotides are TGTGCCAGCAGCGTAGAGGCCCAGGTAGCTGAAGCTTTCTTT. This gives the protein CASSVEAQVAEAFF.

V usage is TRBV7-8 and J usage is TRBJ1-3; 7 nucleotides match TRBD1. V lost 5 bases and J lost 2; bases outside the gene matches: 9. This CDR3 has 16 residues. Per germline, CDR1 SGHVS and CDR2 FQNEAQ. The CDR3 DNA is TGTGCCAGCAGCCCAGGGGGGAGGCTAGCTGGAAACACCATATATTTT. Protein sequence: CASSPGGRLAGNTIYF.

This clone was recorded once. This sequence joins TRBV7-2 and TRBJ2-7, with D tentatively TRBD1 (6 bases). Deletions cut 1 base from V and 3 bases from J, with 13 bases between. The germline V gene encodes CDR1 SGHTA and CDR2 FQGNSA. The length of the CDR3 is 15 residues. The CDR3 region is CASSLEDRRYYEQYF. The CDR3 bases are TGTGCCAGCAGCTTAGAAGACAGGCGGTACTACGAGCAGTACTTC.

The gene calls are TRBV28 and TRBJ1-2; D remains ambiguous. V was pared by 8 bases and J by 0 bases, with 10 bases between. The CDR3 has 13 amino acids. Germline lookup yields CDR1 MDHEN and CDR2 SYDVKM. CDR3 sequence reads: CASRASTNYGYTF. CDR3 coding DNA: TGTGCCAGCCGGGCTAGCACTAACTATGGCTACACCTTC.

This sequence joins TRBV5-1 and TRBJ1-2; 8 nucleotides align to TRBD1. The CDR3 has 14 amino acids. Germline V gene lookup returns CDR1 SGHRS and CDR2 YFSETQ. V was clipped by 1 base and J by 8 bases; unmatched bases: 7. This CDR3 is CASSLPGGGGGYTF. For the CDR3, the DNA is TGCGCCAGCAGCTTGCCAGGGGGCGGAGGAGGCTACACCTTC.

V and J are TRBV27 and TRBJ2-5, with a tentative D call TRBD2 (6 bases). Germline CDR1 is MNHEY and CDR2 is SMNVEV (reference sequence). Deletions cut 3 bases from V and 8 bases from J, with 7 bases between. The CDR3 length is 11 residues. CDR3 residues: CASSLEGTQYF. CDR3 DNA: TGTGCCAGCAGTTTGGAGGGAACCCAGTACTTC.

The CDR3 DNA follows: TGTGCCAGCAGCTCGAGGGTTGCAACTAATGAAAAACTGTTTTTT. It specifies CASSSRVATNEKLFF. The rearrangement links TRBV11-2 to TRBJ1-4; D is unresolved. This CDR3 region has 15 residues. V was trimmed by 4 bases and J by 0 bases, leaving 9 bases between them. From germline, CDR1 is SGHAT and CDR2 FQNNGV.

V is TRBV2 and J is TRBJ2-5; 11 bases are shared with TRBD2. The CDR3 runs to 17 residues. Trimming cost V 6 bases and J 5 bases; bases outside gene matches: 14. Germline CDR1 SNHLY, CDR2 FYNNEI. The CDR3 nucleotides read TGTGCCAGCAGCCAGCGACTAGCGGGATGGGGAGGGGAGACCCAGTACTTC. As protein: CASSQRLAGWGGETQYF.

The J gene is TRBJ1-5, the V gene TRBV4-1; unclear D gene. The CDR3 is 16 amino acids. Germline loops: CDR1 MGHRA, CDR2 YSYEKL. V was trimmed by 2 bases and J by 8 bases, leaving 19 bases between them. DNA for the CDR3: TGCGCCAGCAGCCAATCAACACTTCCCGGGTGGGAGCCCCAGCATTTT. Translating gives CASSQSTLPGWEPQHF.

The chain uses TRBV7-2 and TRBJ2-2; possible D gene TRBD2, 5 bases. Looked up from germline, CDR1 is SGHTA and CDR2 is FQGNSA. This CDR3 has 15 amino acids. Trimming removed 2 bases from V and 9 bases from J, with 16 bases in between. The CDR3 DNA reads TGTGCCAGCAGCTTACGCGCGGGCCCCGACCGGGAGCTGTTTTTT. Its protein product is CASSLRAGPDRELFF.

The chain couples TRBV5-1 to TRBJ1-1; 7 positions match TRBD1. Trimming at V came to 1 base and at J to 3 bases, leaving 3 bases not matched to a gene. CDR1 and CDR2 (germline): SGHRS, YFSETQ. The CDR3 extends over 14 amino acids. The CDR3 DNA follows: TGCGCCAGCAGCTTGAGGGGGCGCGACACTGAAGCTTTCTTT. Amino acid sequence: CASSLRGRDTEAFF.

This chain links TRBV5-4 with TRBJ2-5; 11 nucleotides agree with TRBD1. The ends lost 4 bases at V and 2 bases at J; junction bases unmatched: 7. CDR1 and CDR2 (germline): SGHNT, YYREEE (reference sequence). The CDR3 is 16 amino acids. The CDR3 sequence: CASSADRGRVQETQYF. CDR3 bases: TGTGCCAGCAGCGCGGACAGGGGGCGAGTACAAGAGACCCAGTACTTC. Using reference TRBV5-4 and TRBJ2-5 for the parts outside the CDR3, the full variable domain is ETGVTQSPTHLIKTRGQQVTLRCSSQSGHNTVSWYQQALGQGPQFIFQYYREEENGRGNFPPRFSGLQFPNYSSELNVNALELDDSALYLCASSADRGRVQETQYFGPGTRLLVL.

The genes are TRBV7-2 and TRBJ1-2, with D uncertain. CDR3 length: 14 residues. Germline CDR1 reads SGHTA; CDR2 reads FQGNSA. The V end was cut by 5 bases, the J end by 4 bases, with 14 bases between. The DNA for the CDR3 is TGTGCCAGCAGCGTCGCCGGGGATGGCTATGGCTACACCTTC. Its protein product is CASSVAGDGYGYTF.

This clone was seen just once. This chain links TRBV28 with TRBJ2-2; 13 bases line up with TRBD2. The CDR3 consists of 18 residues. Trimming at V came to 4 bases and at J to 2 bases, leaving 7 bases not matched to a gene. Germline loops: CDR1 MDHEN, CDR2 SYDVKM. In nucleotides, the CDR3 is TGTGCCAGCAGTTCCCATCGGACTAGCGGGAGTAACACCGGGGAGCTGTTTTTT. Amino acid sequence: CASSSHRTSGSNTGELFF.

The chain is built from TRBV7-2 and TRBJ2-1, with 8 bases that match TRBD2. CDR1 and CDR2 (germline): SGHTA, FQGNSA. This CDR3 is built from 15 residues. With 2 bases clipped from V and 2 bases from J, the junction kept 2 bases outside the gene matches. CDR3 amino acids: CASSLLGRAYNEQFF. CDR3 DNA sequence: TGTGCCAGCAGCTTACTCGGGAGGGCCTACAATGAGCAGTTCTTC.

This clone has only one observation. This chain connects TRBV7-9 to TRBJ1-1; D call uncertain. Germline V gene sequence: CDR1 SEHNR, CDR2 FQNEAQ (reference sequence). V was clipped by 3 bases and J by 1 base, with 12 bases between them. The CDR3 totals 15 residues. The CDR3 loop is CASSLWGVKNTEAFF. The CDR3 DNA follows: TGTGCCAGCAGCTTGTGGGGAGTAAAGAACACTGAAGCTTTCTTT.

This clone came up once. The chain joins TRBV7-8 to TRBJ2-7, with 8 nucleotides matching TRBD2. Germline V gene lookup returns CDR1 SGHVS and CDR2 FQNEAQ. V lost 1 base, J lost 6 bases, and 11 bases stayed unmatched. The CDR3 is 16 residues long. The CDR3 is CASSLVEPGRGSEQYF. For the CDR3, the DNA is TGTGCCAGCAGCTTAGTTGAGCCCGGGAGGGGATCCGAGCAGTACTTC.

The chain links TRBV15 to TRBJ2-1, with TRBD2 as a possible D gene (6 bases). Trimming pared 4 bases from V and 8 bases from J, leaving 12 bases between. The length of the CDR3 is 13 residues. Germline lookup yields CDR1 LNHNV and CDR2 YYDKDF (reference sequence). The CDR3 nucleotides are TGTGCCACCAGCAAGGACTATAAGGATGAGCAGTTCTTC. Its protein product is CATSKDYKDEQFF.

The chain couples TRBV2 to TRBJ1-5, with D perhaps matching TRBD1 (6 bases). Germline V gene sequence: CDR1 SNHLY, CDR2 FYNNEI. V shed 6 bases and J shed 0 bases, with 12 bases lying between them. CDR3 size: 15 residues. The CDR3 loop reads CASRDRTDSNQPQHF. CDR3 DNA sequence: TGTGCCAGCAGAGATAGGACAGATAGCAATCAGCCCCAGCATTTT.

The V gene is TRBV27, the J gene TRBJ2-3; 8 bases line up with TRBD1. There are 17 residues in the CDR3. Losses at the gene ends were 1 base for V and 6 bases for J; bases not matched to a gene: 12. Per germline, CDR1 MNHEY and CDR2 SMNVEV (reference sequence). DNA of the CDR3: TGTGCCAGCAGTTTATTGGCAGGGGGCAATGGTCGGGATACGCAGTATTTT. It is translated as CASSLLAGGNGRDTQYF.